This T cell receptor beta chain was recorded in a study of blood T cell repertoires in COVID-19. Whole-study context: Acute and convalescent COVID-19 samples came from the United States, Italy and Spain. PBMCs, B-cell-depleted T cells, or T cells provided the cDNA or gDNA that made up the material.

In germline, CDR1 is MNHEY, CDR2 SVGAGI. CDR3 length: 15 residues. Germline trimming cut 6 bases from V and 5 bases from J; bases unmatched to any gene: 9. Original methodology: Estimation of nucleated cell counts was performed using reference gene primer amplification. Assay: immunoSEQ multiplex PCR; the TCRdb copy retains only in-frame clones and omits some. Clone size and the V and J calls come from that table; the DNA yielded D and trimming. The table has 15,000 to 20,000 clones, 81% seen once. This sequence was found in a man aged 40-49 years with active or convalescent COVID-19. The rearrangement links TRBV6-5 to TRBJ2-1; 8 bases line up with TRBD1. The sequencing sample was made of peripheral blood. The CDR3, as DNA: TGTGCCAGCAGGCCTGGGACAGGAATTAACAATGAGCAGTTCTTC. Residues: CASRPGTGINNEQFF.